Listed here are 10 T cell receptor beta chains from one sample, sequenced in a study of cytomegalovirus exposure and HLA in healthy donors. PCR primers comprised 60 Vbeta and 13 Jbeta primers. Assay: immunoSEQ multiplex PCR; the TCRdb copy retains only in-frame clones and omits some. This repertoire includes 100,000 to 150,000 clones. The material sequenced was PBMCs. These receptor sequences come from a man aged 25 to 40 in good health and CMV-seronegative.

The chain couples TRBV13 to TRBJ2-3; TRBD2 agrees at 7 bases. Germline CDR1 and CDR2: PRHDT and FYEKMQ (reference sequence). There are 16 residues in the CDR3. V was clipped by 3 bases and J by 4 bases; unmatched bases: 10. For the CDR3, the DNA is TGTGCCAGCAGCTTGGCGGGAGAGCCCCCCCCAGATACGCAGTATTTT. Translation: CASSLAGEPPPDTQYF.

This rearrangement joins TRBV19 to TRBJ2-1, with D hard to call. This CDR3 is 13 amino acids long. V lost 3 bases and J lost 3, with 6 bases in between. Germline lookup yields CDR1 LNHDA and CDR2 SQIVND (reference sequence). CDR3 sequence: CASSITGYNEQFF. The CDR3 nucleotides read TGTGCCAGTAGTATTACGGGCTACAATGAGCAGTTCTTC.

This rearrangement joins TRBV27 to TRBJ2-7; 13 bases fit TRBD2. CDR1 is MNHEY and CDR2 is SMNVEV in the germline V gene (reference sequence). The CDR3 extends over 16 amino acids. The V segment lost 6 bases and the J segment 3 bases; nucleotides outside the gene matches: 8. The CDR3 DNA follows: TGTGCCAGCAGAAACCAACGGACTAGCGGGAGCTACGAGCAGTACTTC. Translated, it gives CASRNQRTSGSYEQYF.

The rearrangement uses TRBV7-9 and TRBJ1-5; unclear D gene. V was cut by 5 bases and J by 11 bases, with 10 bases left in between. CDR1 is SEHNR and CDR2 is FQNEAQ in the germline V gene (reference sequence). There are 11 residues in the CDR3. Here the CDR3 DNA reads TGTGCCAGCAGCGGTGACGCGGCCCAGCATTTT. Translating gives CASSGDAAQHF.

V and J are TRBV30 and TRBJ1-1, with no clear D. This CDR3 is 11 amino acids long. CDR1 and CDR2 (germline): GTSNPN, SVGIG (reference sequence). V was clipped by 4 bases and J by 3 bases, with 6 bases between them. CDR3 nucleotides: TGTGCCTGGACGGAGGACACTGAAGCTTTCTTT. The encoded protein is CAWTEDTEAFF.

The CDR3 nucleotides are TGCGCCAGCAGCTTGGTACAGAACTATGGCTACACCTTC. Translating it yields CASSLVQNYGYTF. The chain has TRBV5-1 and TRBJ1-2; D not resolved. The CDR3 extends over 13 amino acids. Trimming took 0 bases from V and 2 from J, leaving 5 bases between them. Looked up from germline, CDR1 is SGHRS and CDR2 is YFSETQ.

The V call is TRBV28, the J call TRBJ2-3; 12 bases fit TRBD1. V lost 1 base to trimming and J lost 1 base; unmatched junction nucleotides: 6. This CDR3 is 18 amino acids long. Germline loops: CDR1 MDHEN, CDR2 SYDVKM. CDR3 DNA sequence: TGTGCCAGCAGTTTATCGGGGACAGGGGGCGGAGGCACAGATACGCAGTATTTT. Translating gives CASSLSGTGGGGTDTQYF.

The CDR3 DNA reads as TGTGCCAGCAGTGTGACTAGCGCCTCCTACGAGCAGTACTTC. Residues: CASSVTSASYEQYF. The rearrangement links TRBV6-1 to TRBJ2-5, with 8 bases matching TRBD2. Near its end, the DNA agrees better with TRBJ2-7, so the J call may be wrong. Germline CDR1 reads MNHNS; CDR2 reads SASEGT. This CDR3 has 14 residues.

The chain carries TRBV6-1 and TRBJ2-7, with a tentative D call TRBD1 (6 bases). CDR1 is MNHNS, CDR2 SASEGT, per germline. Trimming left V 6 bases short and J 5 bases short, with 14 bases between. The CDR3 loop spans 13 amino acids. CDR3 DNA: TGTGCCAGCAGGGAGAGGGGGAAAGACGAGCAGTACTTC. This codes for CASRERGKDEQYF.

The chain recombines TRBV7-8 with TRBJ2-7, with D unclear. Germline V gene sequence: CDR1 SGHVS, CDR2 FQNEAQ. There are 16 residues in the CDR3. With 5 bases removed from V and 3 bases from J, the gap between germline ends came to 20 bases. This CDR3 is CASSHQSRVPNYEQYF. CDR3 nucleotides: TGTGCCAGCAGCCATCAGTCCCGGGTTCCCAACTACGAGCAGTACTTC.